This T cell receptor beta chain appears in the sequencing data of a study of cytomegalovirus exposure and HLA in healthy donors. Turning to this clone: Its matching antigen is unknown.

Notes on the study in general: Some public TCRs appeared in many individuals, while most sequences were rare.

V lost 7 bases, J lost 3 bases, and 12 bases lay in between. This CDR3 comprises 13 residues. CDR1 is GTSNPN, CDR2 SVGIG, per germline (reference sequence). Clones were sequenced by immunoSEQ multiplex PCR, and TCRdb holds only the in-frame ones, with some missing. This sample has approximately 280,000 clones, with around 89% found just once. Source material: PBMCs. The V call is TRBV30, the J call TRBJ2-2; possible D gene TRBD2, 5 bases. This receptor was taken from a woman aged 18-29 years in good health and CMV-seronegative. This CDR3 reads CASTREYTGELFF. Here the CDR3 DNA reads TGTGCCTCCACCCGGGAATACACCGGGGAGCTGTTTTTT.